This TCR beta chain was recovered during a study of CD8 T cells in ankylosing spondylitis (dated by TCRdb to about 2017). Regarding the research as a whole: To find TCR variants linked to disease, the study profiled T cell receptor beta repertoires in ankylosing spondylitis patients and healthy donors. The full study cohort was made up of about 24 ankylosing spondylitis patients and 95 to 130 healthy donors. Peripheral blood samples were taken, and synovial fluid was additionally collected from ankylosing spondylitis patients. Broader findings and caveats from the paper: The disease-linked clones had a CD8+ phenotype and were found at relatively low frequencies in peripheral blood. The disease-linked clones were reported as significantly enriched in matched synovial fluid samples from ankylosing spondylitis patients. A TCR beta motif of eight highly homologous amino acid variants appeared characteristic of blood from ankylosing spondylitis patients. Some TCR beta motif variants had previously been reported in synovial fluid and blood of reactive arthritis patients, which suggested common disease-initiation mechanisms.

This clonotype was observed many times. Its antigen is not yet known. The record has no base qualities; no much larger clone is one base away. The instrument was an Illumina HiSeq 2500. TCR beta libraries were prepared by quantitative 5'-RACE with molecular barcodes. As for the original processing: To identify disease-linked TCR variants, a new computational method was used, one built on a probabilistic model of VDJ rearrangement. TCRdb reran the public reads through fastp at Q25 and MiXCR, keeping productive beta chains. Each entry merges the rows of one CDR3 protein and shows their most common DNA and genes. TCRdb's processing, not the authors', yielded these V and J calls. This sample gives just over 300,000 distinct CDR3 sequences in total; roughly 20% of them show up just once. The ten largest clones add up to 3.5% of the sample. Trimming at the junction amounts to 1 base on V and 0 bases on J, and the germline ends lie 15 bases apart. For CDR1 and CDR2, the germline V gene (reference sequence) lists LGHDT and YNNKEL. Measured from the cysteine to the phenylalanine, the CDR3 is 17 residues long. Only the CDR3 DNA is retained, 51 bases long and in frame from the first base.

The TCR originated in a female donor with ankylosing spondylitis or in good health (not recorded which). The specimen sequenced was blood, either unsorted or a sorted T cell fraction (not recorded which). The rearranged segments are TRBV3-1 and TRBJ1-1; no D gene can be assigned with confidence. The nucleotide sequence is TGTGCCAGCAGCCAAGTCCGGGCCCTTAATCTGAACACTGAAGCTTTCTTT. Translated, it gives CASSQVRALNLNTEAFF.